Only one count was recorded for the clone carrying this T cell receptor (beta chain). Its antigen is not known. This sample stems from a study of cytomegalovirus exposure and HLA in healthy donors. Study findings and constraints: Later analysis indicated greater clonal expansion among HLA-associated TCR beta chains than among equally common other chains.

The CDR3 is 13 amino acids. The V end lost 1 base, the J end lost 3 bases, and 6 bases lay between the germline ends. CDR1 and CDR2 (germline): SGHVS, FQNEAQ. PCR used 60 Vbeta primers and 13 Jbeta primers. The repertoire was sequenced with immunoSEQ multiplex PCR; TCRdb's copy has only in-frame clones and lacks some. The repertoire holds approximately 140,000 clones, with 70% to 80% as singletons. Sequenced input: PBMCs. The chain links TRBV7-8 to TRBJ1-2, with TRBD1 as a possible D gene (6 bases). This receptor was obtained from a human donor in good health. For the CDR3, the DNA is TGTGCCAGCAGCTTAGGACAGGACTATGGCTACACCTTC. Translation gives CASSLGQDYGYTF.